What follows are 6 T cell receptor beta chains derived from one specimen sequenced in a study of blood T cell repertoires in COVID-19. Profiled with immunoSEQ multiplex PCR; TCRdb holds only in-frame clones, not every one. The table records about 46,000 clones, over 80% of them present only once. Sequenced material: peripheral blood. These receptors came from a human donor in a cohort sampled during active COVID-19.

The chain carries TRBV11-2 and TRBJ2-1; TRBD1 agrees at 10 bases. The germline V gene has CDR1 SGHAT and CDR2 FQNNGV. This CDR3 is 18 amino acids long. V was clipped by 5 bases and J by 4 bases; unmatched bases: 14. The DNA for the CDR3 is TGTGCCAGCAGCCACCCCGCGACCGGGACAGGGGAATACAATGAGCAGTTCTTC. This encodes CASSHPATGTGEYNEQFF.

The CDR3 DNA reads as TGTGCCAGCAGCACCGAACTTTACAATGAGCAGTTCTTC. Translated: CASSTELYNEQFF. The chain combines TRBV11-1 with TRBJ2-1; D unresolved. Germline assignment: CDR1 SGHAT and CDR2 FQDESV (reference sequence). Between the trimmed V and J ends, which lost 5 bases and 4 bases, there was a span of 9 bases. The CDR3 contains 13 residues.

V and J are TRBV6-6 and TRBJ1-1; D might be TRBD1 (6 bases). Germline V gene sequence: CDR1 MNHNY, CDR2 SVGAGI (reference sequence). The CDR3 covers 11 residues. Trimming stripped 2 bases from V and 11 bases from J, with 9 bases between. The CDR3 DNA follows: TGTGCCAGCAGTTACGGACAGTGGGCTTTCTTT. Its protein is CASSYGQWAFF.

The chain uses TRBV21-1 and TRBJ1-3; TRBD1, the D gene given by the table, was not confirmed from the DNA. TRBV21-1 is designated a pseudogene. The CDR3 consists of 20 residues. The CDR3 DNA sequence: TGTGCCAGCAGCAAAGAAGGACAGCTTTGGCGTCGGGGTCCTGGAAACACCATATATTTT. It encodes CASSKEGQLWRRGPGNTIYF.

V and J are TRBV30 and TRBJ1-2; 9 positions match TRBD1. Germline lookup yields CDR1 GTSNPN and CDR2 SVGIG (reference sequence). The CDR3 extends over 12 amino acids. The V gene end was trimmed by 5 bases and the J gene end by 3 bases; junction bases not matched to a gene: 1. The CDR3 region has the DNA TGTGCCTGGGACAGGGGGTACTATGGCTACACCTTC. Translated: CAWDRGYYGYTF.

V gene TRBV27 combines with J gene TRBJ2-3; possibly TRBD2 for D (6 bases). Looked up from germline, CDR1 is MNHEY and CDR2 is SMNVEV (reference sequence). The CDR3 loop spans 12 amino acids. V gave up 5 bases and J gave up 7 bases, with 10 bases separating them. CDR3 residues: CASSPGANTQYF. In DNA form, the CDR3 reads TGTGCCAGCAGTCCGGGAGCAAATACGCAGTATTTT.